This T cell receptor (beta chain) was sequenced for a study of beta chain features in type 1 diabetes. Points from the study as a whole: Insertion counts at VDJ junctions were lower in type 1 diabetes patients, who also showed more deletions there. For patients, the naive, central memory and Treg TCRB repertoires appeared more alike than for healthy donors. TCRB CDR3s were moderately but significantly shorter in Type 1 diabetes patients in all four CD4+ subsets.

All of the isolated RNA was reverse transcribed, so expressed TCRB transcripts were sequenced. Only in-frame clones appear in the TCRdb table, and some are missing; sequencing was by immunoSEQ multiplex PCR. Among roughly 220,000 clones, 16% were seen once, and the ten largest hold 0.08% to 0.095%. Purity of each sorted population was above 95%. This clone was observed a handful of times. Its matching antigen is unknown. This TCR derives from a man aged 30 to 39 with type 1 diabetes. Material: naive CD4+ T cells from blood.

Here the CDR3 reads CASSSGLASAYEQYF. CDR3 in DNA: TGTGCCAGCAGCTCGGGACTAGCGAGCGCCTACGAGCAGTACTTC. J is TRBJ2-7 and V is TRBV7-9, with 10 bases that match TRBD2. This CDR3 comprises 15 residues. Germline-derived CDR1 and CDR2 are SEHNR and FQNEAQ (reference sequence). Losses at the gene ends were 4 bases for V and 2 bases for J; bases not matched to a gene: 5.